Shown below are 29 T cell receptor beta chains from a single sample sequenced in a study of blood T cell repertoires in COVID-19 (dated by TCRdb to 2018 to 2021). The library was prepared using the immunoSEQ multiplex PCR assay. Drawn from immuneACCESS, this table holds only the in-frame rearrangements with V and J called that TCRdb kept. Clones are partly lost; checked studies trace under half to an unresolved V gene and leave the rest unexplained. The sample profile shows about 240,000 clones; 87% of them were found once. The top ten hold roughly 7.8% of the sample. The specimen sequenced was peripheral blood. These receptors were taken from a man between 60 and 70 years old who had recovered from COVID-19.

The chain joins TRBV11-3 to TRBJ2-3; TRBD2 matches at 10 bases. J was trimmed by 2 bases and V by 8 bases; bases with no gene match: 10. Germline CDR1 reads SGHNT; CDR2 reads YENEEA. The length of the CDR3 is 16 residues. The DNA of the CDR3 is TGTGCCAGCGCCCAAGGAAGCGGGGGGGCCACAGATACGCAGTATTTT. Translated: CASAQGSGGATDTQYF.

CDR3 DNA: TGTGCCGGGACAGGGAGGAATGAAAAACTGTTTTTT. Amino acid sequence: CAGTGRNEKLFF. The gene calls are TRBV30 and TRBJ1-4; 9 positions agree with TRBD1. J lost 5 bases, V lost 8 bases, and 3 bases had no gene match. In germline, CDR1 is GTSNPN, CDR2 SVGIG (reference sequence). The CDR3 has 12 residues.

The gene calls are TRBV7-9 and TRBJ1-1; D is undetermined. Germline V CDR1 and CDR2: SEHNR, FQNEAQ (reference sequence). There are 13 residues in the CDR3. Trimming took off 7 bases at V and 4 bases at J, with 13 bases between the two ends. CDR3 DNA: TGTGCCAGCACCGCGGCGGAGGGCACTGAAGCTTTCTTT. Protein product: CASTAAEGTEAFF.

V is TRBV11-2 and J is TRBJ2-7; D remains ambiguous. The V end lost 5 bases, the J end lost 0 bases, and 8 bases lay between the germline ends. Germline CDR1 is SGHAT and CDR2 is FQNNGV. The CDR3 runs to 13 residues. CDR3 nucleotides: TGTGCCAGCAGCCGACAACTCTCCTACGAGCAGTACTTC. This translates into CASSRQLSYEQYF.

The chain recombines TRBV19 with TRBJ1-1, with TRBD1 as a possible D gene (5 bases). Per the germline V gene, CDR1 is LNHDA and CDR2 is SQIVND (reference sequence). The CDR3 sequence is 16 residues long. V was shortened by 7 bases and J by 1 base, with 19 bases between the two germline ends. DNA of the CDR3: TGTGCCAGTACCCCCGATGCACAGGTAGCGAACACTGAAGCTTTCTTT. This encodes CASTPDAQVANTEAFF.

The chain links TRBV27 to TRBJ2-3; no firm D call. The CDR3 has 13 residues. With 3 bases removed from V and 4 bases from J, the gap between germline ends came to 8 bases. Germline V CDR1 and CDR2: MNHEY, SMNVEV (reference sequence). The CDR3 here is CASSFIKSDTQYF. CDR3 nucleotides: TGTGCCAGCAGTTTTATAAAATCAGATACGCAGTATTTT.

The gene calls are TRBV6-2 or TRBV6-3 and TRBJ2-1; 12 positions match TRBD2. The CDR3 sequence is 16 residues long. Per germline, CDR1 MNHEY and CDR2 SVGEGT. The ends lost 4 bases at V and 4 bases at J; junction bases unmatched: 5. CDR3 in amino acids: CASSLGLAGPYNEQFF. The CDR3 DNA is TGTGCCAGCAGTTTGGGACTAGCGGGTCCTTACAATGAGCAGTTCTTC.

The chain couples TRBV30 to TRBJ1-2; 12 bases line up with TRBD1. Germline lookup yields CDR1 GTSNPN and CDR2 SVGIG (reference sequence). The length of the CDR3 is 14 residues. Trimming at V came to 7 bases and at J to 6 bases, leaving 9 bases not matched to a gene. The CDR3 region has the DNA TGTGCCTTGGAACCGGGACAGGGGGCGGATGGCTACACCTTC. Residues: CALEPGQGADGYTF.

The rearrangement joins TRBV7-7 to TRBJ1-6; TRBD1 aligns across 7 bases. Looked up from germline, CDR1 is SSHAT and CDR2 is FNYEAQ (reference sequence). Losses at the gene ends were 4 bases for V and 4 bases for J; bases not matched to a gene: 7. CDR3 length equals 16 residues. The CDR3 nucleotides read TGTGCCAGCAGCTCCGGGACAGCCTCTTATAATTCACCCCTCCACTTT. It yields the protein CASSSGTASYNSPLHF.

This chain uses TRBV4-2 with TRBJ2-1, with 13 bases aligning to TRBD2. The CDR3 is made up of 19 amino acids. J gave up 6 bases and V 0 bases, and 11 bases lay outside the gene matches. Germline CDR1 and CDR2: LGHNA and YNFKEQ. The CDR3 DNA reads TGTGCCAGCAGCCAAGACCGGTCCCCGGGACTAGCGGGGCCCAATGAGCAGTTCTTC. Its protein is CASSQDRSPGLAGPNEQFF.

The chain is built from TRBV27 and TRBJ2-1; the match to TRBD2 covers 8 bases. V was clipped by 5 bases and J by 6 bases; unmatched bases: 15. From germline, CDR1 is MNHEY and CDR2 SMNVEV (reference sequence). CDR3 length: 17 residues. The CDR3 bases are TGTGCCAGCAGTCAAAGGTACCGGGGGGGCCCTCCCAATGAGCAGTTCTTC. Its protein is CASSQRYRGGPPNEQFF.

The chain recombines TRBV7-2 with TRBJ2-3; D possibly corresponds to TRBD2 (5 bases). Trimming left V 5 bases short and J 6 bases short, with 9 bases between. CDR1 is SGHTA and CDR2 is FQGNSA in the germline V gene. This CDR3 region has 12 residues. CDR3 nucleotides: TGTGCCAGCAGCGTCCAGCGGGATACGCAGTATTTT. Translated, it gives CASSVQRDTQYF.

As DNA, the CDR3 is TGCGCCAGCAGCTTGGGACTCCTAGCGTACAATGAGCAGTTCTTC. Translated: CASSLGLLAYNEQFF. The rearrangement uses TRBV5-1 and TRBJ2-1; TRBD2 is a possible D gene (6 bases). With 0 bases removed from V and 4 bases from J, the gap between germline ends came to 11 bases. The CDR3 loop spans 15 amino acids. Germline V CDR1 and CDR2: SGHRS, YFSETQ.

The rearrangement joins TRBV2 to TRBJ1-5; 8 bases agree with TRBD1. The V segment lost 10 bases and the J segment 0 bases; nucleotides outside the gene matches: 2. Per germline, CDR1 SNHLY and CDR2 FYNNEI. The CDR3 runs to 13 residues. The CDR3 region has the DNA TGTGCCACCGGACAGGGTAGCAATCAGCCCCAGCATTTT. Translation gives CATGQGSNQPQHF. Looking up the rest from reference TRBV2 and TRBJ1-5 gives the full variable domain: EPEVTQTPSHQVTQMGQEVILRCVPISNHLYFYWYRQILGQKVEFLVSFYNNEISEKSEIFDDQFSVERPDGSNFTLKIRSTKLEDSAMYFCATGQGSNQPQHFGDGTRLSIL.

The chain carries TRBV7-2 and TRBJ2-7; tentatively, D is TRBD2 (5 bases). The CDR3 spans 12 residues. Per germline, CDR1 SGHTA and CDR2 FQGNSA. V lost 5 bases, J lost 6 bases, and 11 bases lay in between. The CDR3 DNA follows: TGTGCCAGCAGCCGCGCGGGCGGCGAGCAGTACTTC. Translated, it gives CASSRAGGEQYF.

The chain combines TRBV23-1 with TRBJ2-1; the match to TRBD1 covers 11 bases. TRBV23-1 is an ORF, and what it does is uncertain. The junction had 9 bases not matched to a gene; V was cut back by 2 bases and J by 3 bases. This CDR3 contains 18 residues. CDR3 sequence: CASSQTTWTGGLYNEQFF. In DNA, the CDR3 is TGCGCCAGCAGTCAAACGACCTGGACAGGGGGCCTCTACAATGAGCAGTTCTTC.

The genes are TRBV18 and TRBJ2-1, with 9 nucleotides matching TRBD1. The CDR3 runs 17 residues. V was pared by 3 bases and J by 10 bases, with 16 bases of the junction left unmatched. Per germline, CDR1 KGHSH and CDR2 LQKENI. The CDR3 is CASSPLGQGLGFGEQFF. The CDR3 nucleotides are TGTGCCAGCTCACCGCTTGGACAGGGGCTTGGATTCGGAGAGCAGTTCTTC.

The rearrangement uses TRBV7-2 and TRBJ1-1, with D maybe TRBD1 (5 bases). This CDR3 comprises 15 residues. Between the trimmed V and J ends, which lost 2 bases and 9 bases, there was a span of 19 bases. Germline CDR1 is SGHTA and CDR2 is FQGNSA. The CDR3 spells CASSLNENGRGKAFF. CDR3 sequence (DNA): TGTGCCAGCAGCTTAAATGAGAATGGGCGGGGGAAAGCTTTCTTT.

V and J are TRBV6-6 and TRBJ1-2; D uncertain. There are 11 residues in the CDR3. Germline V CDR1 and CDR2: MNHNY, SVGAGI (reference sequence). The V end was cut by 6 bases, the J end by 5 bases, with 7 bases between. The CDR3: CASSSVYGYTF. CDR3 nucleotides: TGTGCCAGCAGCTCCGTTTATGGCTACACCTTC.

In DNA form, the CDR3 reads TGTGCCAGCAGCTTAGGGCTTAACACCGGGGAGCTGTTTTTT. This sequence encodes CASSLGLNTGELFF. The chain has TRBV11-2 and TRBJ2-2; D unclear. This CDR3 is 14 amino acids long. Trimming cost V 1 base and J 2 bases, with 5 bases left between them. Germline V gene lookup returns CDR1 SGHAT and CDR2 FQNNGV.

The chain joins TRBV18 to TRBJ2-7, with D possibly TRBD2 on 6 matching bases. CDR1 is KGHSH and CDR2 is LQKENI in the germline V gene. There are 14 residues in the CDR3. Trimming cost V 6 bases and J 2 bases, with 14 bases left between them. The chain's CDR3 is CASSKEGPTYEQYV. The DNA of the CDR3 is TGTGCCAGCTCTAAGGAGGGGCCCACCTACGAGCAGTACGTC.

This chain links TRBV6-6 with TRBJ1-2, with D hard to call. Between the trimmed V and J ends, which lost 6 bases and 5 bases, there was a span of 16 bases. The germline CDR1 and CDR2 sequences are MNHNY and SVGAGI (reference sequence). The length of the CDR3 is 14 residues. The DNA of the CDR3 is TGTGCCAGCAGCGACGGAGGAATACAATATGGCTACACCTTC. It codes for CASSDGGIQYGYTF.

The chain combines TRBV2 with TRBJ2-4; the D is unclear. This CDR3 has 15 amino acids. V lost 8 bases and J lost 0, with 14 bases in between. Germline CDR1 is SNHLY and CDR2 is FYNNEI. The CDR3 spells CASGKDGVAKNIQYF. The CDR3 nucleotides read TGTGCCAGCGGCAAAGATGGAGTAGCCAAAAACATTCAGTACTTC. Using reference TRBV2 and TRBJ2-4 for the parts outside the CDR3, the full variable domain is EPEVTQTPSHQVTQMGQEVILRCVPISNHLYFYWYRQILGQKVEFLVSFYNNEISEKSEIFDDQFSVERPDGSNFTLKIRSTKLEDSAMYFCASGKDGVAKNIQYFGAGTRLSVL.

This clone was observed a single time. The V call is TRBV9, the J call TRBJ1-3; possible D gene TRBD1, 6 bases. The V end was cut by 3 bases, the J end by 0 bases, with 16 bases between. The CDR3 runs 17 residues. Per the germline V gene, CDR1 is SGDLS and CDR2 is YYNGEE. CDR3: CASSGNLTGGSGNTIYF. In DNA, the CDR3 is TGTGCCAGCAGCGGTAACCTGACAGGAGGCTCTGGAAACACCATATATTTT.

CDR3 loop: CASSTRAGLNEKLFF. The DNA for the CDR3 is TGTGCCAGCAGCACGAGAGCGGGACTTAATGAAAAACTGTTTTTT. V is TRBV9 and J is TRBJ1-4; D is perhaps TRBD1 (5 bases). Trimming took off 4 bases at V and 4 bases at J, with 14 bases between the two ends. Germline-derived CDR1 and CDR2 are SGDLS and YYNGEE. The CDR3 length is 15 residues.

This sequence joins TRBV2 and TRBJ2-2, with D tentatively TRBD2 (7 bases). V dropped 7 bases and J dropped 5 bases, with 14 bases sitting between them. The CDR3 is made up of 14 amino acids. Germline loops: CDR1 SNHLY, CDR2 FYNNEI. The CDR3 coding sequence is TGTGCCAGCATACCGAGGGGGGGGACCGGGGAGCTGTTTTTT. Its translation is CASIPRGGTGELFF.

The table lists this clone with many counts. One end of the junction fails to match germline, which may point to a read error. The gene calls are TRBV6-1 and TRBJ2-7, with 9 nucleotides matching TRBD1. The CDR3 spans 14 residues. Germline lookup yields CDR1 MNHNS and CDR2 SASEGT. This CDR3 reads CASSELTQDRGDIF. CDR3 in DNA: TGTGCCAGCAGTGAACTTACACAGGACAGGGGAGACATCTTC.

The CDR3 DNA reads as TGTGCCAGCAGTTCTCAGGGTCACTATGGCTACACCTTC. Its protein is CASSSQGHYGYTF. The V and J genes are TRBV27 and TRBJ1-2; TRBD1 might be the D (5 bases). Germline V CDR1 and CDR2: MNHEY, SMNVEV (reference sequence). The V end was cut by 4 bases, the J end by 3 bases, with 9 bases between. The CDR3 is 13 amino acids.

This chain connects TRBV6-5 to TRBJ1-2, with 10 bases fitting TRBD1. Germline CDR1 is MNHEY and CDR2 is SVGAGI. The CDR3 covers 13 residues. V dropped 6 bases and J dropped 6; count of bases not matched to a gene: 4. The CDR3 protein is CASRPTGGNGYTF. DNA for the CDR3: TGTGCCAGCAGGCCGACAGGGGGCAATGGCTACACCTTC.